These 2 T cell receptor beta chains were all obtained from the same sample, sequenced in a study of T cells after yellow fever vaccination. One entry per CDR3 protein, called by TCRdb with MiXCR from the 5' RACE reads. Here the sample spans about 300,000 distinct CDR3 sequences, under 9% being singletons. The material sequenced was CD4+ T cells sorted from PBMCs, taken 5 days after the yellow fever booster vaccination. These receptors were obtained from a young man who received the YFV17D yellow fever vaccine.

This clonotype was detected only a few times. V gene TRBV10-2 combines with J gene TRBJ2-4; TRBD1 or TRBD2 may be the D gene (6 bases each). Germline V CDR1 and CDR2: WSHSY, SAAADI. The CDR3 has 16 amino acids. Trimming took 3 bases from V and 4 from J, leaving 16 bases between them. The CDR3, as DNA: TGCGCCAGCAGTGAAGGAGGGGGTCCCCCGAAAAACATTCAGTACTTC. As protein: CASSEGGGPPKNIQYF.

This clonotype was seen only a few times. The chain is built from TRBV3-1 and TRBJ2-3; D may be TRBD1 (6 bases). The germline V gene encodes CDR1 LGHDT and CDR2 YNNKEL (reference sequence). This CDR3 is 13 amino acids long. The ends were cut back, 4 bases at V and 6 bases at J, with 11 bases in the middle. The CDR3 nucleotides are TGTGCCAGCAGCCGAAAGGGGGTGGATACGCAGTATTTT. It yields the protein CASSRKGVDTQYF.